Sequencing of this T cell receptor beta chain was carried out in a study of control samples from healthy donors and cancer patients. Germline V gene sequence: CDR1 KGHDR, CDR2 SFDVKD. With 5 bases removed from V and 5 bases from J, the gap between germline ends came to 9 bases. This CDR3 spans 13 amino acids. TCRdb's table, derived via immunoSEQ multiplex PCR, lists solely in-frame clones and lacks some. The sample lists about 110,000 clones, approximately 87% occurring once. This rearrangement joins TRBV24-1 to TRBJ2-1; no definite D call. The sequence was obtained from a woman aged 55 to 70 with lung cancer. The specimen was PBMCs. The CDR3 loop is CATSAYSNNEQFF. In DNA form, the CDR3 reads TGTGCCACCAGTGCCTACTCAAACAATGAGCAGTTCTTC.